The clone carrying this T cell receptor (beta chain) was counted at least ten times. The data belong to a study of Graves' ophthalmopathy and Graves' hyperthyroidism. The CDR3 contains 16 residues. CDR1 is MNHEY, CDR2 SVGAGI, per germline. V lost 2 bases and J lost 4, with 17 bases in between. Amplified material comprised TCR beta CDR3 regions derived from RNA transcripts. Scientists carried out first-round RT-PCR using HTBI primers and then a second-round multiplex PCR. TCRdb re-analysed the multiplex PCR reads in MiXCR, keeping a single row per CDR3 protein. In the table there are about 370,000 distinct CDR3 sequences, 15% to 20% of which are singletons.

The sequence was obtained from a woman aged 18-29 years with Graves' ophthalmopathy. Sequencing was carried out using peripheral blood. The genes are TRBV6-5 and TRBJ1-1; D is possibly TRBD1 (5 bases). The DNA for the CDR3 is TGTGCCAGCAGTTACAACAGGAACACACTGGGCACTGAAGCTTTCTTT. Its protein is CASSYNRNTLGTEAFF.